Each of the 14 T cell receptor beta chains below was sequenced from the same sample in a study of cytomegalovirus exposure and HLA in healthy donors. In the PCR, 60 Vbeta and 13 Jbeta primers were used. The data were produced by immunoSEQ multiplex PCR, yet TCRdb's version contains in-frame clones alone and is incomplete. Among around 150,000 clones listed, approximately 9% were seen once. What was sequenced was PBMCs. These receptors all stem from a male donor in good health and CMV-seronegative.

The V gene is TRBV5-6, the J gene TRBJ1-1, with 9 bases fitting TRBD1. Germline-derived CDR1 and CDR2 are SGHDT and YYEEEE. The length of the CDR3 is 15 residues. V dropped 2 bases and J dropped 5; count of bases not matched to a gene: 7. CDR3 residues: CASSFIPGQGTEAFF. The CDR3 DNA follows: TGTGCCAGCAGCTTTATACCGGGACAGGGAACTGAAGCTTTCTTT.

The chain links TRBV15 to TRBJ1-1; D gene unclear. V was shortened by 0 bases and J by 1 base, with 6 bases between the two germline ends. CDR3 size: 14 residues. CDR1 and CDR2 (germline): LNHNV, YYDKDF (reference sequence). The CDR3 here is CATSRDDWNTEAFF. CDR3 DNA: TGTGCCACCAGCAGAGATGACTGGAACACTGAAGCTTTCTTT. Full variable domain (outside the CDR3, taken from reference TRBV15 and TRBJ1-1): DAMVIQNPRYQVTQFGKPVTLSCSQTLNHNVMYWYQQKSSQAPKLLFHYYDKDFNNEADTPDNFQSRRPNTSFCFLDIRSPGLGDTAMYLCATSRDDWNTEAFFGQGTRLTVV.

The chain uses TRBV25-1 and TRBJ2-3, with 9 bases lining up with TRBD2. The CDR3 has 17 amino acids. The germline gives CDR1 MGHDK, CDR2 SYGVNS. V lost 1 base to trimming and J lost 1 base; unmatched junction nucleotides: 6. In DNA form, the CDR3 reads TGTGCCAGCAGTGAATGGCTAGCGGGAAGCCGCACAGATACGCAGTATTTT. Translating it yields CASSEWLAGSRTDTQYF.

This clone was seen more than once but under ten times. This chain uses TRBV4-3 with TRBJ2-5; D might be TRBD2 (7 bases). The V gene lost 4 bases and the J gene lost 1 base, with 19 bases spanning the gap. This CDR3 has 17 amino acids. Germline assignment: CDR1 LGHNA and CDR2 YSLEER. The chain's CDR3 is CASSPGALRTSQETQYF. DNA of the CDR3: TGCGCCAGCAGCCCGGGGGCCCTAAGGACTAGCCAAGAGACCCAGTACTTC.

The chain employs TRBV4-1 and TRBJ1-6, with D perhaps TRBD1 (5 bases). This CDR3 has 16 amino acids. Germline V gene lookup returns CDR1 MGHRA and CDR2 YSYEKL. V lost 1 base to trimming and J lost 9 bases, with 16 bases between them. The CDR3 coding sequence is TGCGCCAGCAGCCAAGTATATGGAAGTCAGGGTTCACCCCTCCACTTT. The encoded protein is CASSQVYGSQGSPLHF.

This clone has more than one count but fewer than ten. This specimen includes other DNA sequences encoding the same CDR3. V gene TRBV30 combines with J gene TRBJ2-2, with 8 bases identical to TRBD1. The ends lost 0 bases at V and 3 bases at J; junction bases unmatched: 15. Germline V gene data show CDR1 as GTSNPN and CDR2 as SVGIG (reference sequence). This CDR3 is built from 19 residues. CDR3 sequence (DNA): TGTGCCTGGAGTGTACCCCTGGACAGGGTAATGTGTCACACCGGGGAGCTGTTTTTT. It specifies CAWSVPLDRVMCHTGELFF.

V gene TRBV7-6 combines with J gene TRBJ1-2; TRBD1 might be the D (6 bases). V dropped 5 bases and J dropped 6 bases, with 16 bases sitting between them. This CDR3 has 14 residues. Germline CDR1 and CDR2: SGHVS and FNYEAQ. In nucleotides, the CDR3 is TGTGCCAGCAGCGCAGGGGCTGGTGGGGATGGCTACACCTTC. It yields the protein CASSAGAGGDGYTF.

Comment on this clone: The sample contains more than one DNA sequence encoding this CDR3. This chain joins TRBV4-3 and TRBJ2-3; no clear D gene. V was pared by 1 base and J by 1 base, with 9 bases between. Germline CDR1 is LGHNA and CDR2 is YSLEER. This CDR3 comprises 15 residues. The CDR3 reads CASSQGRLGTDTQYF. CDR3 coding DNA: TGCGCCAGCAGCCAAGGGAGACTCGGCACAGATACGCAGTATTTT.

This clone occurred a few times. The chain employs TRBV2 and TRBJ1-3; maybe TRBD1 (5 bases). V was shortened by 5 bases and J by 4 bases, with 6 bases between the two germline ends. The CDR3 sequence is 12 residues long. Germline CDR1 SNHLY, CDR2 FYNNEI. Written as DNA, the CDR3 is TGTGCCAGCAGTCGACAGGGAAACACCATATATTTT. Amino acids: CASSRQGNTIYF.

This chain connects TRBV6-5 to TRBJ1-2, with a weak D call TRBD1 (5 bases). The CDR3 totals 14 residues. Trimming shortened V by 2 bases and J by 6 bases, and 13 bases separated the two germline ends. Germline CDR1 reads MNHEY; CDR2 reads SVGAGI. CDR3 protein: CASSYMGGMDGYTF. The CDR3, as DNA: TGTGCCAGCAGTTACATGGGGGGTATGGATGGCTACACCTTC.

The chain employs TRBV4-3 and TRBJ2-7; TRBD2 aligns across 9 bases. J gave up 3 bases and V 3 bases, and 6 bases lay outside the gene matches. The CDR3 is made up of 15 amino acids. CDR1 is LGHNA, CDR2 YSLEER, per germline. CDR3 residues: CASSQETSGVYEQYF. Here the CDR3 DNA reads TGCGCCAGCAGCCAGGAGACTAGCGGAGTCTACGAGCAGTACTTC.

The chain carries TRBV5-1 and TRBJ1-1, with unresolved D. There are 13 residues in the CDR3. V was pared by 1 base and J by 1 base, with 5 bases between. Germline V gives CDR1 SGHRS, CDR2 YFSETQ. The CDR3 DNA is TGCGCCAGCAGCTTGATCCAGAACACTGAAGCTTTCTTT. Residues: CASSLIQNTEAFF.

This clone was detected only a few times. The chain links TRBV27 to TRBJ2-5, with 7 bases matching TRBD2. The J call may be faulty, since TRBJ2-7 better matches the DNA end. The CDR3 spans 15 residues. Looked up from germline, CDR1 is MNHEY and CDR2 is SMNVEV (reference sequence). CDR3 residues: CASSLRGRGSYEQYF. CDR3 sequence (DNA): TGTGCCAGCAGTTTACGGGGGAGGGGCTCCTACGAGCAGTACTTC.

This clone was counted between two and nine times. V and J are TRBV28 and TRBJ2-1; D may be TRBD2 (5 bases). The CDR3 runs to 14 residues. V lost 3 bases to trimming and J lost 6 bases, with 12 bases between them. Germline loops: CDR1 MDHEN, CDR2 SYDVKM. The CDR3 nucleotides read TGTGCCAGCAGTTTCCAGAGGGTTCGCAATGAGCAGTTCTTC. Translation gives CASSFQRVRNEQFF. Supplemented by reference TRBV28 and TRBJ2-1, the full variable domain reads DVKVTQSSRYLVKRTGEKVFLECVQDMDHENMFWYRQDPGLGLRLIYFSYDVKMKEKGDIPEGYSVSREKKERFSLILESASTNQTSMYLCASSFQRVRNEQFFGPGTRLTVL.